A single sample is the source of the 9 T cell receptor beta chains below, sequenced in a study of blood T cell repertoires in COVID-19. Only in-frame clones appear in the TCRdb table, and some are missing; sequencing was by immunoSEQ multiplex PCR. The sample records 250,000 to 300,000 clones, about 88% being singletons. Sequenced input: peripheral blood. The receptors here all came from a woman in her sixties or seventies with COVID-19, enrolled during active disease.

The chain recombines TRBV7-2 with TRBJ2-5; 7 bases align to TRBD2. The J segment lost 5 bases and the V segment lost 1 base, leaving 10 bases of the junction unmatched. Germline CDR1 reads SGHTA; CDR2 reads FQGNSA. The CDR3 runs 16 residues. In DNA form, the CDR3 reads TGTGCCAGCAGCTTAGAAGGTTGGCGGGGGAGGGAGACCCAGTACTTC. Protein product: CASSLEGWRGRETQYF.

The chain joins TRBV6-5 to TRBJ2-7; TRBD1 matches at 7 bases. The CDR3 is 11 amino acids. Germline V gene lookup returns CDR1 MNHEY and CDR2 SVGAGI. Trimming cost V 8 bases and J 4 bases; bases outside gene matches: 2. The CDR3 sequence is CASPQGYEQYF. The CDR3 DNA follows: TGTGCCAGCCCACAGGGGTACGAGCAGTACTTC.

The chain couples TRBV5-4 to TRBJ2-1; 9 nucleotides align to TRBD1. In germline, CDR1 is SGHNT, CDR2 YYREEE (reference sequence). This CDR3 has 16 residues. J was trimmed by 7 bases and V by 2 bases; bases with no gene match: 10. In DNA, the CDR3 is TGTGCCAGCAGCTTTCCCGGGACAGGGAAATCAAATGAGCAGTTCTTC. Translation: CASSFPGTGKSNEQFF. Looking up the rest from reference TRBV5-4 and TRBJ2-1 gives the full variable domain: ETGVTQSPTHLIKTRGQQVTLRCSSQSGHNTVSWYQQALGQGPQFIFQYYREEENGRGNFPPRFSGLQFPNYSSELNVNALELDDSALYLCASSFPGTGKSNEQFFGPGTRLTVL.

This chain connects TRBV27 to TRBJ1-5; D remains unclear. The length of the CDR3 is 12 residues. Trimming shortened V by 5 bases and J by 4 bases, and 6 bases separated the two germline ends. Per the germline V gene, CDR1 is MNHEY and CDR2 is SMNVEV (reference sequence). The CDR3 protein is CASSAGNQPQHF. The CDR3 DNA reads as TGTGCCAGCAGTGCGGGGAATCAGCCCCAGCATTTT.

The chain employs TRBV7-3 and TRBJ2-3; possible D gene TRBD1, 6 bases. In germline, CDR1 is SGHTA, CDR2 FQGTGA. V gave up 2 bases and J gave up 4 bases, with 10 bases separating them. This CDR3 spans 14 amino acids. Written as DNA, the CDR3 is TGTGCCAGCAGCTTACGGGCAGGGGCAGATACGCAGTATTTT. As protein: CASSLRAGADTQYF.

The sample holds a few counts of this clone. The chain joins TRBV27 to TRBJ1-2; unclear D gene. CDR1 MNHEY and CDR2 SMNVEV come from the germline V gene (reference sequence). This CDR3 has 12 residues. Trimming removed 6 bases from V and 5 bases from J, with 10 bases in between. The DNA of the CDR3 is TGTGCCAGCAGGGGAGGTGGATATGGCTACACCTTC. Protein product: CASRGGGYGYTF.

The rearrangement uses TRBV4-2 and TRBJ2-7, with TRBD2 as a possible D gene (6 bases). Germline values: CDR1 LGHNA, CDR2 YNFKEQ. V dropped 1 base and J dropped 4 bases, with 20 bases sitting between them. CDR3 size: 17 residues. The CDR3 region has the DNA TGTGCCAGCAGCCAAGCCGGTTCGTGGGGGGTAACATACGAGCAGTACTTC. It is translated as CASSQAGSWGVTYEQYF.

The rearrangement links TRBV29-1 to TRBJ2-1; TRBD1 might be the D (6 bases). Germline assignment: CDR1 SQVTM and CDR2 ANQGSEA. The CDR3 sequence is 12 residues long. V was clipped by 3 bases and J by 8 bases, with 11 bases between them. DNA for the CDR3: TGCAGCGTTGAGCAGGGGCCGGATGAGCAGTTCTTC. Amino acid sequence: CSVEQGPDEQFF.

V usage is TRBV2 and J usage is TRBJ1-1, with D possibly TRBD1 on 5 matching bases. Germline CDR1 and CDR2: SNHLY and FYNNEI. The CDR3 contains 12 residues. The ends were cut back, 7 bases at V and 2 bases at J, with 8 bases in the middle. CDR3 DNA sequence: TGTGCCAGCAAAGGGGTTAACACTGAAGCTTTCTTT. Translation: CASKGVNTEAFF.